This T cell receptor beta chain originates from a study of vaccination and CD4 T cells after COVID-19. Cultured CD4+ T cell DNA was sequenced using the Oncomine TCR Beta short-read assay. TCRdb fed the PCR reads into MiXCR, producing one record per CDR3 protein. The table lists about 18,000 distinct CDR3 sequences, around 45% of them singletons. This clonotype was counted between two and nine times. Its antigen is as yet unknown. Stated treatment: roughly nine-day PBMC culture with coronavirus spike peptide pools or control peptides (ViraFEST assay). The CDR3 is 19 amino acids. Germline V gene data show CDR1 as LNHNV and CDR2 as YYDKDF (reference sequence). The J segment lost 3 bases and the V segment lost 0 bases, leaving 8 bases of the junction unmatched.

The TCR originated in a human donor who had recovered from COVID-19. The sample here was CD4+ T cells from blood, cultured in vitro, taken after SARS-CoV-2 vaccination. The chain employs TRBV15 and TRBJ2-1; 13 bases agree with TRBD2. CDR3 residues: CATSRDGLAGARFYNEQFF. CDR3 in DNA: TGTGCCACCAGCAGAGATGGACTAGCGGGAGCACGGTTCTACAATGAGCAGTTCTTC.